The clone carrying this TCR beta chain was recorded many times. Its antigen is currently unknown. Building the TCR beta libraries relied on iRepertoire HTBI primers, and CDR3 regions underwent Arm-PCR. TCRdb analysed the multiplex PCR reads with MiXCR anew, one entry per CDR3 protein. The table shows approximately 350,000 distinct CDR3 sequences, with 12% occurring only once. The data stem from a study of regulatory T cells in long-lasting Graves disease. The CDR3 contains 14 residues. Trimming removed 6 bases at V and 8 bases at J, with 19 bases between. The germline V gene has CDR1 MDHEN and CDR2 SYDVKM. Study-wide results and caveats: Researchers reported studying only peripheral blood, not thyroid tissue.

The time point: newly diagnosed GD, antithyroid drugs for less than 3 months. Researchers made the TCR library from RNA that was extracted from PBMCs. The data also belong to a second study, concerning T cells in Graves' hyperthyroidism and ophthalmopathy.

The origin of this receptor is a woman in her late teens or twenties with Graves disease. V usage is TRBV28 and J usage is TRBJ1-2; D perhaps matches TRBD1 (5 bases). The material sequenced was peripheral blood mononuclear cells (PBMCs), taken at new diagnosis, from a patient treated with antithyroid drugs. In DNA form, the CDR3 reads TGTGCCAGCAGCCTCGGGACGGCCAGCGGCGGCTACACCTTC. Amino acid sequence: CASSLGTASGGYTF.